The entry below gives a single T cell receptor beta chain sequence along with its context. This sample is drawn from a study of blood T cell repertoires in COVID-19. Adults between roughly 18 and 90 years of age took part from about 24 US areas. Cohort assignment relied on participant-reported clinical history. Recovered participants had two consecutive negative NP/OP PCR tests, healthcare professional clearance, or symptom resolution. Data came from immunoSEQ multiplex PCR; TCRdb stores just in-frame clones and leaves some out. The sample lists fewer than 200,000 clones, roughly 80% occurring once. The TCR comes from a woman aged 45-65 years who had recovered from COVID-19. Sequenced input: PBMCs or T cells enriched from blood (not recorded which).

The CDR3 reads CASTNRLYGLTGNTEAFF. CDR3 sequence (DNA): TGTGCCAGTACCAACAGGCTTTACGGTCTGACGGGGAACACTGAAGCTTTCTTT. The chain recombines TRBV19 with TRBJ1-1; a weak D match, TRBD1 (5 bases). This CDR3 is built from 18 residues. V lost 7 bases and J lost 1, with 25 bases in between. Germline CDR1 reads LNHDA; CDR2 reads SQIVND (reference sequence).